The clone carrying this TCR beta chain was seen a few times. Here immunoSEQ multiplex PCR was the method, and the copy in TCRdb shows in-frame clones only, minus some. The data show some 150,000 clones, with 87% seen just once and 4.5% held by the top ten. The data stem from a study of cytomegalovirus exposure and HLA in healthy donors. Trimming took off 7 bases at V and 4 bases at J, with 15 bases between the two ends. This CDR3 contains 14 residues. Germline CDR1 reads LNHDA; CDR2 reads SQIVND (reference sequence). This receptor was identified in a man younger than 35 in good health and CMV-seropositive. Input material: PBMCs. The V gene is TRBV19, the J gene TRBJ2-3, with a tentative D call TRBD2 (5 bases). The CDR3 here is CASTLGVPADTQYF. In DNA form, the CDR3 reads TGTGCCAGTACCTTGGGAGTGCCCGCAGATACGCAGTATTTT.